What follows are 8 T cell receptor beta chains derived from one specimen sequenced in a study of blood T cell repertoires in COVID-19. TCRdb's table, derived via immunoSEQ multiplex PCR, lists solely in-frame clones and lacks some. Counted here are a few hundred thousand clones, 90% occurring once; the ten biggest clones make up about 0.6%. The specimen was PBMCs or T cells enriched from blood (not recorded which). The receptors here all came from a man aged 18 to 30 who had recovered from COVID-19.

The V and J genes are TRBV9 and TRBJ2-1; D ambiguous. The V gene's germline CDR1 is SGDLS and CDR2 YYNGEE. This CDR3 is 13 amino acids long. V was cut by 3 bases and J by 5 bases, with 9 bases left in between. The CDR3 loop reads CASSADRNNEQFF. The CDR3 DNA follows: TGTGCCAGCAGCGCAGATCGCAACAATGAGCAGTTCTTC.

This rearrangement joins TRBV27 to TRBJ1-2, with 7 bases identical to TRBD1. The CDR3 extends over 17 amino acids. V was pared by 5 bases and J by 5 bases, with 17 bases of the junction left unmatched. CDR1 is MNHEY, CDR2 SMNVEV, per germline (reference sequence). CDR3 nucleotide sequence: TGTGCCAGCAGTCCGGACTTTGGACAGGCGAGATCTTATGGCTACACCTTC. Translation: CASSPDFGQARSYGYTF.

A remark on this clone: No conserved phenylalanine or tryptophan ends this CDR3, so it is likely a read error. The DNA is left out, because the CDR3 cannot be placed on it with certainty; the CDR3 is given as TCRdb lists it. The V gene is TRBV28, the J gene TRBJ2-7; TRBD2 is taken as the D call from the table, unchecked against the DNA. Germline V CDR1 and CDR2: MDHEN, SYDVKM. The CDR3 length is 13 residues, termini included. The CDR3 spells CASSFGAGVRAWI.

The rearrangement links TRBV11-3 to TRBJ1-3; a weak D match, TRBD1 (5 bases). Per the germline V gene, CDR1 is SGHNT and CDR2 is YENEEA. V was cut by 6 bases and J by 4 bases, with 28 bases left in between. The CDR3 contains 19 residues. The CDR3 DNA sequence: TGTGCCAGCAGACATAGTATTACGCGTTTACAGGACACCGGAAACACCATATATTTT. Translated: CASRHSITRLQDTGNTIYF.

The chain joins TRBV24-1 to TRBJ1-3; D unresolved. V was cut by 3 bases and J by 1 base, with 6 bases left in between. The length of the CDR3 is 14 residues. Germline CDR1 and CDR2: KGHDR and SFDVKD. The CDR3 here is CATSDPNSGNTIYF. DNA for the CDR3: TGTGCCACCAGTGATCCCAATTCTGGAAACACCATATATTTT.

The chain joins TRBV9 to TRBJ2-2; 8 nucleotides align to TRBD2. CDR1 is SGDLS and CDR2 is YYNGEE in the germline V gene. With V trimmed by 0 bases and J by 7 bases, 5 bases remained unmatched. This CDR3 is 15 amino acids long. The CDR3 here is CASSVAGRADGELFF. For the CDR3, the DNA is TGTGCCAGCAGCGTAGCCGGGAGGGCCGACGGGGAGCTGTTTTTT. The full variable domain, in which reference TRBV9 and TRBJ2-2 provide the parts outside the CDR3, is DSGVTQTPKHLITATGQRVTLRCSPRSGDLSVYWYQQSLDQGLQFLIQYYNGEERAKGNILERFSAQQFPDLHSELNLSSLELGDSALYFCASSVAGRADGELFFGEGSRLTVL.

The chain is built from TRBV2 and TRBJ1-6; D might be TRBD1 (5 bases). With 6 bases removed from V and 0 bases from J, the gap between germline ends came to 18 bases. This CDR3 is 18 amino acids long. The V gene's germline CDR1 is SNHLY and CDR2 FYNNEI. The CDR3 nucleotides read TGTGCCAGCAGATGGATAGCCCGACAGAGCTCCTATAATTCACCCCTCCACTTT. Its translation is CASRWIARQSSYNSPLHF.

V is TRBV10-3 and J is TRBJ2-1; TRBD2 aligns across 9 bases. The germline V gene encodes CDR1 ENHRY and CDR2 SYGVKD. The CDR3 length is 15 residues. Losses at the gene ends were 2 bases for V and 1 base for J; bases not matched to a gene: 0. CDR3 DNA: TGTGCCATCAGTGAGAGCGGGGGGTCCTACAATGAGCAGTTCTTC. It codes for CAISESGGSYNEQFF.